Listed below are T cell receptor beta chains from one sample, sequenced in a study of blood T cell repertoires in COVID-19. The assay was immunoSEQ multiplex PCR, and TCRdb's table has in-frame clones only and misses some. Of around 65,000 clones in the sample, 65% to 85% were seen once. The material sequenced was peripheral blood. The source is a human donor in a cohort sampled during active COVID-19. Both conserved end residues are part of each CDR3. The order of the fields is V gene, clone size, D gene, J gene, CDR3 protein, CDR3 DNA. A D gene is named only where the DNA matches it firmly. The size of a clone is reported for some rows only, either as once, few or many, or as a class for expanded clones.

v_gene: TRBV30; abundance: .; d_gene: .; j_gene: TRBJ1-2; CDR3aa: CAWRLIGAGAGYTF; CDR3nt: TGTGCCTGGAGGCTGATAGGGGCAGGGGCTGGCTACACCTTC
v_gene: TRBV5-6; abundance: .; d_gene: .; j_gene: TRBJ2-1; CDR3aa: CASSSRRLAGNNEQFF; CDR3nt: TGTGCCAGCAGCTCCCGACGGCTAGCAGGTAACAATGAGCAGTTCTTC
v_gene: TRBV3-1/TRBV3-2; abundance: .; d_gene: .; j_gene: TRBJ2-4; CDR3aa: CASSTHQLAKNIQYF; CDR3nt: TGTGCCAGCAGCACTCACCAATTAGCCAAAAACATTCAGTACTTC
v_gene: TRBV13; abundance: .; d_gene: .; j_gene: TRBJ2-3; CDR3aa: CASSLRLAGNLDTQYF; CDR3nt: TGTGCCAGCAGCTTAAGGCTAGCCGGTAATTTAGATACGCAGTATTTT
v_gene: TRBV28; abundance: .; d_gene: TRBD1; j_gene: TRBJ2-5; CDR3aa: CASSQTTDRYRLFRKTQYF; CDR3nt: TGTGCCAGCAGCCAGACAACGGACAGGTATCGACTATTTAGGAAGACCCAGTACTTC
v_gene: TRBV28; abundance: .; d_gene: .; j_gene: TRBJ1-1; CDR3aa: CASSLVRARRGAFF; CDR3nt: TGTGCCAGCAGTTTAGTTCGGGCACGGAGGGGAGCTTTCTTT
v_gene: TRBV5-1; abundance: once; d_gene: .; j_gene: TRBJ1-3; CDR3aa: CASSLATGGLGNTIYF; CDR3nt: TGCGCCAGCAGCTTGGCGACGGGGGGACTTGGAAACACCATATATTTT
v_gene: TRBV7-3; abundance: .; d_gene: .; j_gene: TRBJ1-1; CDR3aa: CASSKGGNTEAFF; CDR3nt: TGTGCCAGCAGCAAAGGAGGGAACACTGAAGCTTTCTTT
v_gene: TRBV24-1; abundance: .; d_gene: .; j_gene: TRBJ2-5; CDR3aa: CATSGRSRQEETQYF; CDR3nt: TGTGCCACCAGTGGCCGTAGCCGACAGGAAGAGACCCAGTACTTC
v_gene: TRBV10-1; abundance: .; d_gene: TRBD2; j_gene: TRBJ2-4; CDR3aa: CASRPGGRAKNIQYF; CDR3nt: TGCGCCAGCAGACCGGGGGGGAGGGCCAAAAACATTCAGTACTTC
v_gene: TRBV5-4; abundance: .; d_gene: TRBD1; j_gene: TRBJ2-2; CDR3aa: CASSLGTGNTGELFF; CDR3nt: TGTGCCAGCAGCTTAGGGACAGGGAACACCGGGGAGCTGTTTTTT
v_gene: TRBV19; abundance: .; d_gene: TRBD1; j_gene: TRBJ2-3; CDR3aa: CASSAPGTGDLTDTQYF; CDR3nt: TGTGCCAGTAGTGCCCCCGGGACAGGGGATCTTACAGATACGCAGTATTTT
v_gene: TRBV2; abundance: .; d_gene: TRBD2; j_gene: TRBJ2-2; CDR3aa: CASSEVAGGTGELFF; CDR3nt: TGTGCCAGCAGTGAGGTAGCGGGAGGCACCGGGGAGCTGTTTTTT
v_gene: TRBV27; abundance: .; d_gene: .; j_gene: TRBJ1-3; CDR3aa: CASSLTRDFSGNTIYF; CDR3nt: TGTGCCAGCAGTTTAACCCGGGACTTCTCTGGAAACACCATATATTTT
v_gene: TRBV7-2; abundance: .; d_gene: .; j_gene: TRBJ2-7; CDR3aa: CASSYQQGSYEQYF; CDR3nt: TGTGCCAGCAGTTACCAACAGGGTTCCTACGAGCAGTACTTC
v_gene: TRBV19; abundance: once; d_gene: TRBD1; j_gene: TRBJ2-1; CDR3aa: CASSRGTGRNEQFF; CDR3nt: TGTGCCAGTAGTCGCGGGACAGGGCGAAATGAGCAGTTCTTC
v_gene: TRBV12-5; abundance: .; d_gene: .; j_gene: TRBJ2-7; CDR3aa: CASGSPESGNYEQYF; CDR3nt: TGTGCTAGTGGTTCACCGGAGTCGGGGAACTACGAGCAGTACTTC
v_gene: TRBV4-3; abundance: .; d_gene: .; j_gene: TRBJ2-3; CDR3aa: CASSQLPHLADTQYF; CDR3nt: TGCGCCAGCAGCCAACTACCGCACCTGGCAGATACGCAGTATTTT
v_gene: TRBV28; abundance: .; d_gene: .; j_gene: TRBJ2-7; CDR3aa: CASSLGIRPYEQYF; CDR3nt: TGTGCCAGCAGTTTGGGCATTCGCCCCTACGAGCAGTACTTC
v_gene: TRBV2; abundance: .; d_gene: TRBD1; j_gene: TRBJ2-5; CDR3aa: CASRIDRDQETQYF; CDR3nt: TGTGCCAGCAGAATTGACAGGGACCAAGAGACCCAGTACTTC
v_gene: TRBV19; abundance: .; d_gene: .; j_gene: TRBJ2-1; CDR3aa: CASRGIDRNNEQFF; CDR3nt: TGTGCCAGTAGGGGGATCGACAGAAACAATGAGCAGTTCTTC
v_gene: TRBV10-1; abundance: .; d_gene: .; j_gene: TRBJ2-1; CDR3aa: CASSESYRGRYNEQFF; CDR3nt: TGCGCCAGCAGTGAGTCGTACCGGGGTCGGTACAATGAGCAGTTCTTC
v_gene: TRBV5-1; abundance: .; d_gene: .; j_gene: TRBJ2-2; CDR3aa: CASSLAGGGALTGELFF; CDR3nt: TGCGCCAGCAGCTTGGCCGGGGGAGGAGCCCTCACCGGGGAGCTGTTTTTT
v_gene: TRBV5-1; abundance: .; d_gene: TRBD2; j_gene: TRBJ2-5; CDR3aa: CASSPGLGGETQYF; CDR3nt: TGCGCCAGCAGCCCGGGACTAGGGGGTGAGACCCAGTACTTC
v_gene: TRBV18; abundance: .; d_gene: TRBD1; j_gene: TRBJ2-3; CDR3aa: CASSPKGQGTDTQYF; CDR3nt: TGTGCCAGCTCACCAAAGGGACAGGGGACAGATACGCAGTATTTT
v_gene: TRBV14; abundance: .; d_gene: .; j_gene: TRBJ2-7; CDR3aa: CASSPLWGRGTAYEQYF; CDR3nt: TGTGCCAGCAGCCCTCTGTGGGGGCGGGGGACCGCCTACGAGCAGTACTTC
v_gene: TRBV6-5; abundance: .; d_gene: TRBD1; j_gene: TRBJ2-5; CDR3aa: CASRSQGFKTQYF; CDR3nt: TGTGCCAGCAGATCACAGGGGTTCAAGACCCAGTACTTC
v_gene: TRBV4-2; abundance: .; d_gene: TRBD2; j_gene: TRBJ2-5; CDR3aa: CASRASAGERRETQYF; CDR3nt: TGTGCCAGCAGGGCATCAGCGGGGGAGAGGAGAGAGACCCAGTACTTC
v_gene: TRBV30; abundance: .; d_gene: .; j_gene: TRBJ1-2; CDR3aa: CAWSGPYGYTF; CDR3nt: TGTGCCTGGAGTGGTCCCTACGGCTACACCTTC
v_gene: TRBV28; abundance: .; d_gene: TRBD1; j_gene: TRBJ1-5; CDR3aa: CASSSRDRVFQPQHF; CDR3nt: TGTGCCAGCAGTTCCCGGGACAGGGTCTTTCAGCCCCAGCATTTT
v_gene: TRBV9; abundance: .; d_gene: TRBD2; j_gene: TRBJ2-5; CDR3aa: CASSVSGGYQETQYF; CDR3nt: TGTGCCAGCAGCGTCTCCGGGGGGTACCAAGAGACCCAGTACTTC
v_gene: TRBV5-1; abundance: .; d_gene: TRBD2; j_gene: TRBJ2-5; CDR3aa: CASSSPGLAGGRETQYF; CDR3nt: TGCGCCAGCAGCTCCCCAGGACTAGCGGGGGGGAGGGAGACCCAGTACTTC
v_gene: TRBV20-1; abundance: .; d_gene: TRBD1; j_gene: TRBJ1-2; CDR3aa: CSASDAGTDNLYGYTF; CDR3nt: TGCAGTGCTAGTGATGCCGGGACAGATAACCTCTATGGCTACACCTTC
v_gene: TRBV7-8; abundance: .; d_gene: .; j_gene: TRBJ1-1; CDR3aa: CASSPTPRQMNTEAFF; CDR3nt: TGTGCCAGCAGCCCTACTCCGCGACAGATGAACACTGAAGCTTTCTTT
v_gene: TRBV28; abundance: .; d_gene: TRBD1; j_gene: TRBJ1-3; CDR3aa: CASRGTGAGNTIYF; CDR3nt: TGTGCCAGCAGGGGGACAGGGGCTGGAAACACCATATATTTT
v_gene: TRBV6-5; abundance: few; d_gene: .; j_gene: TRBJ2-2; CDR3aa: CASRPTFTGELFF; CDR3nt: TGTGCCAGCAGACCTACGTTCACCGGGGAGCTGTTTTTT
v_gene: TRBV5-8; abundance: .; d_gene: .; j_gene: TRBJ1-5; CDR3aa: CASSSTRSGYQPQHF; CDR3nt: TGTGCCAGCAGCTCCACCCGGTCGGGGTATCAGCCCCAGCATTTT
v_gene: TRBV7-2; abundance: once; d_gene: .; j_gene: TRBJ1-3; CDR3aa: CASSSLRDWSSGNTIYF; CDR3nt: TGTGCCAGCAGCTCCCTACGGGACTGGAGCTCTGGAAACACCATATATTTT
v_gene: TRBV27; abundance: .; d_gene: .; j_gene: TRBJ1-1; CDR3aa: CASSLFAARAPEAFF; CDR3nt: TGTGCCAGCAGTTTATTCGCCGCGAGGGCACCTGAAGCTTTCTTT
v_gene: TRBV11-3; abundance: .; d_gene: .; j_gene: TRBJ1-2; CDR3aa: CASRSREADLPYYGYTF; CDR3nt: TGTGCCAGCCGCTCACGGGAGGCGGACCTCCCGTACTATGGCTACACCTTC
v_gene: TRBV9; abundance: .; d_gene: TRBD2; j_gene: TRBJ2-5; CDR3aa: CASSLAGETYETQYF; CDR3nt: TGTGCCAGCAGCCTAGCGGGGGAGACATATGAGACCCAGTACTTC
v_gene: TRBV15; abundance: .; d_gene: .; j_gene: TRBJ2-5; CDR3aa: CATSRDLETQYF; CDR3nt: TGTGCCACCAGCAGAGATCTTGAGACCCAGTACTTC
v_gene: TRBV7-3; abundance: .; d_gene: .; j_gene: TRBJ2-3; CDR3aa: CASSSLPVGGARADTQYF; CDR3nt: TGTGCCAGCAGCTCCCTCCCAGTGGGGGGGGCCAGGGCGGATACGCAGTATTTT
v_gene: TRBV28; abundance: .; d_gene: TRBD1; j_gene: TRBJ1-1; CDR3aa: CASSFHRGLTEAFF; CDR3nt: TGTGCCAGCAGTTTTCACAGGGGCCTGACTGAAGCTTTCTTT
v_gene: TRBV4-2; abundance: .; d_gene: .; j_gene: TRBJ1-6; CDR3aa: CASSQEMLVGGLSNSPLHF; CDR3nt: TGTGCCAGCAGCCAAGAAATGTTAGTCGGGGGACTATCTAATTCACCCCTCCACTTT
v_gene: TRBV9; abundance: few; d_gene: .; j_gene: TRBJ1-1; CDR3aa: CASSVGSGNTEAFF; CDR3nt: TGTGCCAGCAGCGTAGGATCGGGGAACACTGAAGCTTTCTTT
v_gene: TRBV5-1; abundance: .; d_gene: .; j_gene: TRBJ1-4; CDR3aa: CASSLYPQRTDNEKLFF; CDR3nt: TGCGCCAGCAGCTTGTACCCACAAAGGACAGATAATGAAAAACTGTTTTTT
v_gene: TRBV6-6; abundance: .; d_gene: .; j_gene: TRBJ1-2; CDR3aa: CASSYETVVGYTF; CDR3nt: TGTGCCAGCAGTTACGAGACAGTCGTCGGCTACACCTTC
v_gene: TRBV5-1; abundance: .; d_gene: .; j_gene: TRBJ2-7; CDR3aa: CASSQVVSPGEQYF; CDR3nt: TGCGCCAGCAGCCAGGTCGTGTCCCCGGGGGAGCAGTACTTC